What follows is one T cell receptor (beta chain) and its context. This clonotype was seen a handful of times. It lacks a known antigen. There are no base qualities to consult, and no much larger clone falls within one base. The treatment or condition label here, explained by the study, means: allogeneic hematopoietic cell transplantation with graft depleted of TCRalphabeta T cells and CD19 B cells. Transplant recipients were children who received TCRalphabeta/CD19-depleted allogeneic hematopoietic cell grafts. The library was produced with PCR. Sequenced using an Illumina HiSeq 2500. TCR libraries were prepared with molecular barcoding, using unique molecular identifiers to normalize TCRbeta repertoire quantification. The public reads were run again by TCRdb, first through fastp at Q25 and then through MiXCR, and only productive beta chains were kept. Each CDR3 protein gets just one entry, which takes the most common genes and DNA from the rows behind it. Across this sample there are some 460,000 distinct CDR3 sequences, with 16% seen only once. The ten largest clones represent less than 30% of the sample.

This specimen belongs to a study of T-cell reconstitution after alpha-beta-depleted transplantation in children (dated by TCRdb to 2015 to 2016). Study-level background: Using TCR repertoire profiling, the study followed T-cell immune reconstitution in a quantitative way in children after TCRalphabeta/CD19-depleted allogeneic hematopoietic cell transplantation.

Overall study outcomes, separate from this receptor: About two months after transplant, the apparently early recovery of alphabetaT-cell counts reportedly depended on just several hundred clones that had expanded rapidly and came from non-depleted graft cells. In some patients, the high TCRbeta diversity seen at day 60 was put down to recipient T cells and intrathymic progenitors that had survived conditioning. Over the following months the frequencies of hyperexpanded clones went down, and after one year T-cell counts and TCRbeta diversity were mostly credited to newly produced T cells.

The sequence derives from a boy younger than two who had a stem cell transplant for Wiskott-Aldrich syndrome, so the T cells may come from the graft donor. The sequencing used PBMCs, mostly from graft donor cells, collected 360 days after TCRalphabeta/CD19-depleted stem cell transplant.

The CDR3 in this case is CSVNLGDTGELFF. The nucleotide sequence reads TGCAGCGTCAACCTAGGGGACACCGGGGAGCTGTTTTTT. This chain is built from TRBV29-1 and TRBJ2-2; D gene: possibly TRBD1, on 5 matching bases. The CDR3 measures 13 amino acids from cysteine to phenylalanine. The CDR3 DNA has 39 bases and is translated from base 1. Cut back by 6 bases and 3 bases, the V and J ends lie 11 bases apart. Reading the germline V gene gives CDR1 SQVTM and CDR2 ANQGSEA.